The rows below give T cell receptor beta chains drawn from one sample of a study of blood T cell repertoires in COVID-19. Some clones are missing from TCRdb's copy, which holds only in-frame ones; the method was immunoSEQ multiplex PCR. The sample has about 360,000 clones, approximately 86% seen once. The sequencing sample was made of peripheral blood. The receptors stem from an older woman with COVID-19, enrolled during active disease. The CDR3 runs from the conserved cysteine through the conserved F or W. A D gene is named only where the DNA matches it firmly. The size of a clone is reported for some rows only, either as once, few or many, or as a class for expanded clones.

d_call	j_call	v_call	clone_size	cdr3_nt	cdr3_aa
TRBD2	TRBJ2-7	TRBV5-1	-	TGCGCCAGCAGCCCGAGCGGGGTCCTTCTCTACGAGCAGTACTTC	CASSPSGVLLYEQYF
-	TRBJ2-2	TRBV23-1	-	TGCGCCAGCAGTCGGCCCTCCGTCACCGGGGAGCTGTTTTTT	CASSRPSVTGELFF
TRBD1	TRBJ1-2	TRBV11-2	-	TGTGCCAGCAGCTTACCAAGGACAGGAGCTAACTATGGCTACACCTTC	CASSLPRTGANYGYTF
TRBD1	TRBJ2-3	TRBV5-4	-	TGTGCCAGCAGCCGAGGGGGACAGGGTGCAGATACGCAGTATTTT	CASSRGGQGADTQYF
TRBD1	TRBJ2-3	TRBV7-7	-	TGTGCCAGCAGCACCGGGACAGGGGGAACAGATACGCAGTATTTT	CASSTGTGGTDTQYF
-	TRBJ2-6	TRBV18	-	TGTGCCAGTTTGCAGAATGGGGCCAACGTCCTGACTTTC	CASLQNGANVLTF
TRBD2	TRBJ2-1	TRBV5-4	few	TGTGCCAGCAGCGGGACTAGCGGGGGACTACTAACCTACAATGAGCAGTTCTTC	CASSGTSGGLLTYNEQFF
-	TRBJ2-5	TRBV5-1	-	TGCGCCAGCAGCTTGGGGGAGATAAGTCAGGAGGAGACCCAGTACTTC	CASSLGEISQEETQYF
TRBD1	TRBJ1-2	TRBV6-5	-	TGTGCCAGCTCCACGGGGACAGGGGCCAACTATGGCTACACCTTC	CASSTGTGANYGYTF
TRBD2	TRBJ2-3	TRBV4-3	-	TGCGCCAGCAGCACACGACTAGCGGATTTCACAGATACGCAGTATTTT	CASSTRLADFTDTQYF
-	TRBJ2-1	TRBV9	-	TGTGCCAGCAGCATACGACAGGTTAGCTCCTACAATGAGCAGTTCTTC	CASSIRQVSSYNEQFF
-	TRBJ1-2	TRBV29-1	-	TGCAGCGTAGAGACACTAGTTGGCTACACCTTC	CSVETLVGYTF
-	TRBJ1-5	TRBV19	-	TGTGCCAGTAGCCCGGACGGGGTTGGGCCCCAGCATTTT	CASSPDGVGPQHF
-	TRBJ1-2	TRBV4-2	few	TGTGCCAGCAGCCCGGCGGCGGGGAGCCGTAATAACTATGGCTACACCTTC	CASSPAAGSRNNYGYTF
-	TRBJ2-7	TRBV18	-	TGTGCCAGCTCACCACCGTCCCAGGGCTACGAGCAGTACTTC	CASSPPSQGYEQYF
TRBD1	TRBJ2-7	TRBV18	-	TGTGCCAGCTCACAGGGACAGGGGTACGAGCAGTACTTC	CASSQGQGYEQYF
TRBD2	TRBJ2-5	TRBV9	-	TGTGCCAGCAGCGTTCCTAGCGGGGGGCCCCCAGAAGAGACCCAGTACTTC	CASSVPSGGPPEETQYF
TRBD1	TRBJ1-2	TRBV19	-	TGTGCCAGTAGTGAGGGAGGGACAGGAGCACACTATGGCTACACCTTC	CASSEGGTGAHYGYTF
-	TRBJ1-2	TRBV6-6	-	TGTGCCAGCAGCTCTCAGGCAACGGACTATGGCTACACCTTC	CASSSQATDYGYTF
-	TRBJ2-1	TRBV9	-	TGTGCCAGCAGCGTAGTACCTCTTCTGCCTCGGAATGAGCAGTTCTTC	CASSVVPLLPRNEQFF
TRBD1	TRBJ1-6	TRBV5-1	-	TGCGCCAGCAGCCACGGGACAGCTTATAATTCACCCCTCCACTTT	CASSHGTAYNSPLHF
-	TRBJ2-2	TRBV9	-	TGTGCCAGCACTCACCCCCAGGGGGGCCTCACCGGGGAGCTGTTTTTT	CASTHPQGGLTGELFF
-	TRBJ2-3	TRBV6-5	-	TGTGCCAGCACCGAAAAGGGGACAGATACGCAGTATTTT	CASTEKGTDTQYF
-	TRBJ1-2	TRBV9	-	TGTGCCAGCAGCGTAGTAAGTTCAGGATCAGGCTACACCTTC	CASSVVSSGSGYTF
-	TRBJ2-1	TRBV12-3/TRBV12-4	-	TGTGCCAGCAGTACAGGGAAAAATGAGCAGTTCTTC	CASSTGKNEQFF
TRBD1	TRBJ2-3	TRBV2	-	TGTGCCAGCACAGGGGGTGTAACAGATACGCAGTATTTT	CASTGGVTDTQYF
TRBD1	TRBJ1-1	TRBV5-1	-	TGCGCCAGCAGCGGGACAGCTCGGAACACTGAAGCTTTCTTT	CASSGTARNTEAFF
-	TRBJ2-5	TRBV12-3/TRBV12-4	-	TGTGCCAGCAGTTTGATCGGGGTTGTGACCCAGTACTTC	CASSLIGVVTQYF
-	TRBJ2-5	TRBV7-2	few	TGTGCCAGCAGCTTGGGGCCAAACCAAGAGACCCAGTACTTC	CASSLGPNQETQYF
TRBD1	TRBJ2-5	TRBV5-1	-	TGCGCCAGCAGCTCGGGACAGTACCAAGAGACCCAGTACTTC	CASSSGQYQETQYF
-	TRBJ2-7	TRBV7-2	few	TGTGCCAGCAGCTATAGCGGTCCCTACGAGCAGTACTTC	CASSYSGPYEQYF
TRBD2	TRBJ2-5	TRBV18	-	TGTGCCAGCTCACCACCTACTAGCGGGGGGCCTCAACAGACCCAGTACTTC	CASSPPTSGGPQQTQYF
-	TRBJ1-3	TRBV6-6	few	TGTGCCAGCGGTTCGGTGAGCTCTGGAAACACCATATATTTT	CASGSVSSGNTIYF
-	TRBJ2-7	TRBV5-1	-	TGCGCCAACTCGACGGACAGAATCTCCTACGAGCAGTACTTC	CANSTDRISYEQYF
TRBD1	TRBJ1-2	TRBV3-1/TRBV3-2	-	TGTGCCAGCAGCCAAGGACAGGGAGTGATATTTGGCTATGGCTACACCTTC	CASSQGQGVIFGYGYTF
TRBD1	TRBJ2-7	TRBV2	-	TGTGCCGCGGGACAGGGTTTGGTGGTCTACGAGCAGTACTTC	CAAGQGLVVYEQYF
-	TRBJ2-1	TRBV7-8	once	TGTGCCAGCAGCTTCCCTTACAATGAGCAGTTCTTC	CASSFPYNEQFF
-	TRBJ1-2	TRBV5-4	-	TGTGCCAGCAGCTTTGAGGGGGGGTGGATTAATGGCTACACCTTC	CASSFEGGWINGYTF
-	TRBJ2-2	TRBV21-1	-	TGTGCCAGCAGCAAAGGGTTCAGGGTCCGACTAGCGGGGGGGTGTCCACCTTACACCGGGGAGCTGTTTTTT	CASSKGFRVRLAGGCPPYTGELFF
-	TRBJ1-6	TRBV6-6	few	TGTGCCAGCAGTCTACAGGGTTTCGAAAATTCACCCCTCCACTTT	CASSLQGFENSPLHF
-	TRBJ1-3	TRBV6-5	once	TGTGCCAGCAGTTACTCGGGGGGGAATGGAAACACCATATATTTT	CASSYSGGNGNTIYF
-	TRBJ1-1	TRBV7-6	few	TGTGCCAGCAGCTTAGCCCAGGGGTACACTGAAGCTTTCTTT	CASSLAQGYTEAFF
-	TRBJ2-7	TRBV7-2	-	TGTGCCAGCAGCTTAGCGGAGCATTCCTTTAACTACGAGCAGTACTTC	CASSLAEHSFNYEQYF
-	TRBJ1-1	TRBV6-5	-	TGTGCCAGCAGTTACCCAGGGGCCAGGACTGAAGCTTTCTTT	CASSYPGARTEAFF
TRBD1	TRBJ2-4	TRBV6-6	-	TGTGCCAGCAGGGATAACAGGGGGAGAAACATTCAGTACTTC	CASRDNRGRNIQYF
-	TRBJ2-2	TRBV7-3	once	TGTGCCAGCAGCTCGCGAAATTCCCCCGCGGCCGGGGAGCTGTTTTTT	CASSSRNSPAAGELFF
TRBD1	TRBJ1-5	TRBV18	-	TGTGCCAGCTCACCTCCGGGACAGAATAGCAATCAGCCCCAGCATTTT	CASSPPGQNSNQPQHF
TRBD1	TRBJ2-7	TRBV7-3	few	TGTGCCAGCAGCTCTTCCACGGACAGGGGCGAGCAGTACTTC	CASSSSTDRGEQYF
-	TRBJ2-7	TRBV10-1	-	TGCGCCAGCAGTGAGCCAAACCAAGGGAGCGAGCAGTACTTC	CASSEPNQGSEQYF
-	TRBJ1-1	TRBV5-1	-	TGCGCCAGCTCCCGGACAGAAAACACTGAAGCTTTCTTT	CASSRTENTEAFF
TRBD2	TRBJ2-5	TRBV6-5	-	TGTGCCAGCAGTTCCTTCACTAGCGGGGGGGTTGAGACCCAGTACTTC	CASSSFTSGGVETQYF
TRBD2	TRBJ2-1	TRBV7-2	-	TGTGCCAGCAGCCGTCCTAGCGGGGGTTACAATGAGCAGTTCTTC	CASSRPSGGYNEQFF
TRBD1	TRBJ2-2	TRBV6-5	-	TGTGCCAGTGGGACAGGGCGGTTCGTCACCGGGGAGCTGTTTTTT	CASGTGRFVTGELFF
-	TRBJ2-2	TRBV10-2	-	TGCGCCGGACGGATGACGAGCGGCACCGGGGAGCTGTTTTTT	CAGRMTSGTGELFF
TRBD1	TRBJ1-1	TRBV5-1	-	TGCGCCAGCAGCTTGGGCGGGACAGCTCAGAACACTGAAGCTTTCTTT	CASSLGGTAQNTEAFF